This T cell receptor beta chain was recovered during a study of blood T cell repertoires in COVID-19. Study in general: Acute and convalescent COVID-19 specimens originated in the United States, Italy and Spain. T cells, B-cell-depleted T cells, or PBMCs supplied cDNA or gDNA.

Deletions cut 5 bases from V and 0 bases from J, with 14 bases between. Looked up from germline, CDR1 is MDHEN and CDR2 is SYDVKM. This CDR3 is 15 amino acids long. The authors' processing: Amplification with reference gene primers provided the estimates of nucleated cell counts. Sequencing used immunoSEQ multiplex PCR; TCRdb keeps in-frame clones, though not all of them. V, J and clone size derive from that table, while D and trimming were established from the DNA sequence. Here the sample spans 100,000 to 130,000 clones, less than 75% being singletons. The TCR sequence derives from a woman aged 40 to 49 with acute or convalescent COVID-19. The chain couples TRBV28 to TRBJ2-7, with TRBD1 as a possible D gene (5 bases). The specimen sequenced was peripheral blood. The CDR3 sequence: CASSGLVRGSYEQYF. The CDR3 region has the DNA TGTGCCAGCAGTGGGCTGGTTAGGGGCTCCTACGAGCAGTACTTC.